A selection of T cell receptor beta chains follows, all from one sample in a study of breast tumors, draining lymph nodes, adjacent tissues. TCRdb processed the multiplex PCR reads anew with MiXCR; each CDR3 protein has one entry. The sample holds some 150,000 distinct CDR3 sequences; approximately 20% are singletons and the top ten take roughly 2.7%. The sequenced material came from axillary lymph node tissue. The receptors here all came from a female donor with breast cancer. Some clones in this sample may be carry-over from other donors' samples. CDR3s include the opening cysteine and the closing phenylalanine or tryptophan. D genes are given only for firm matches. Not every row has a clone size; where given, it reads once, few, many or a size class.

>.|TRBV20-1|TRBJ1-6|many
TGCAGTGCTAGAGATTTCCAGTTTGGGTATAATTCACCCCTCCACTTT
CSARDFQFGYNSPLHF
>.|TRBV19|TRBJ2-7|many
TGTGCCAGTAGCAGGAGGGGGACCTACGAGCAGTACTTC
CASSRRGTYEQYF
>.|TRBV5-1|TRBJ2-2|many
TGCGCCAGCAGCATCAACGAAGGGACCGGGGAGCTGTTTTTT
CASSINEGTGELFF
>TRBD2|TRBV3-1|TRBJ2-5|.
TGTGCCAGCAGCTTCCTAGCGGGAGGGAAAGAGACCCAGTACTTC
CASSFLAGGKETQYF
>.|TRBV6-5|TRBJ2-1|many
TGTGCCAGCAGTTATAGAGGGGGGAACAATGAGCAGTTCTTC
CASSYRGGNNEQFF
>.|TRBV9|TRBJ2-2|many
TGTGCCAGCAGCGCCCCGACAGGAGGGTTTTCAACAAACACCGGGGAGCTGTTTTTT
CASSAPTGGFSTNTGELFF
>.|TRBV9|TRBJ2-7|many
TGTGCCAGCAGCGTAGGAACCTTAATAGGCTACGAGCAGTACTTC
CASSVGTLIGYEQYF
>TRBD2|TRBV19|TRBJ2-3|many
TGTGCCAGTAGTATAGCTAGCGGGTACACAGATACGCAGTATTTT
CASSIASGYTDTQYF
>TRBD1|TRBV6-5|TRBJ2-7|many
TGTGCCAGCAGTATGGGACAGGGCGACGAGCAGTACTTC
CASSMGQGDEQYF
>.|TRBV28|TRBJ2-3|few
TGTGCCAGCAGTTTACCGTTCGCGGTAGGTGGAGGTTCCCAGTATTTT
CASSLPFAVGGGSQYF
>.|TRBV5-1|TRBJ2-7|many
TGCGCCAGCAGCCTACAGGATACCTACGAGCAGTACTTC
CASSLQDTYEQYF
>TRBD1|TRBV7-3|TRBJ2-3|many
TGTGCCAGCAGCTTCGGGACAGTGACAGATACGCAGTATTTT
CASSFGTVTDTQYF
>TRBD1|TRBV12-3/TRBV12-4|TRBJ2-3|many
TGTGCCAGCAACTACCAGGGGGTTACAGATACGCAGTATTTT
CASNYQGVTDTQYF
>.|TRBV28|TRBJ2-5|few
TGTGCCAGCAGTCACACAATCAGCGGGTCTCAAGAGACCCAGTACTTC
CASSHTISGSQETQYF